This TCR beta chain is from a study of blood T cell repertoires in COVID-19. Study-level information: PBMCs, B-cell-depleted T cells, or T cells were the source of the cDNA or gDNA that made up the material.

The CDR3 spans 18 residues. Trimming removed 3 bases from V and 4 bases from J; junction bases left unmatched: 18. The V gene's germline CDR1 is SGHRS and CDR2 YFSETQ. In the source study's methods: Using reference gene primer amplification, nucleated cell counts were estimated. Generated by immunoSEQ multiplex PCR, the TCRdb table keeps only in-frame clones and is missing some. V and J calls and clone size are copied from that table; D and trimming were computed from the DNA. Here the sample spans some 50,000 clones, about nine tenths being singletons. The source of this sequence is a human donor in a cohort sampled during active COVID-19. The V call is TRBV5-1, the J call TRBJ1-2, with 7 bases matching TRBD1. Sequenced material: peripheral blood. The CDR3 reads CASSSGQTFQLGRYGYTF. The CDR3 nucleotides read TGCGCCAGCAGCTCGGGACAGACATTCCAACTAGGCCGCTATGGCTACACCTTC.